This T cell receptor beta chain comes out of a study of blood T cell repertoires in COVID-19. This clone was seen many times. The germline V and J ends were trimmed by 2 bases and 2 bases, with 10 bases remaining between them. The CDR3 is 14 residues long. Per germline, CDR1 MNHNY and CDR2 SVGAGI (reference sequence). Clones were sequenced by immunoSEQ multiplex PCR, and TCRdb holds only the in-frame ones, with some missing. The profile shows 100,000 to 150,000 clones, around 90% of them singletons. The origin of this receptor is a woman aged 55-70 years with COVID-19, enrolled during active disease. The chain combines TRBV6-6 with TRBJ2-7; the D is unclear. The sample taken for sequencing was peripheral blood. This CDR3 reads CASSYEQTTYEQYF. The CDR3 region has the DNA TGTGCCAGCAGTTACGAACAGACCACCTACGAGCAGTACTTC.